This TCR beta chain appears in the sequencing data of a study of T cell responses to AZD1222 COVID-19 vaccine. The data were produced by immunoSEQ multiplex PCR, yet TCRdb's version contains in-frame clones alone and is incomplete. The sample contains 130,000 to 150,000 clones, approximately 88% of which appear only once. Germline values: CDR1 LGHNA, CDR2 YSLEER. The CDR3 has 15 residues. Trimming pared 3 bases from V and 6 bases from J, leaving 15 bases between. The TCR was taken from an adult in good health. The sequencing used peripheral blood, collected on day 0 of AZD1222 vaccination. This chain joins TRBV4-3 and TRBJ1-5; D unresolved. The DNA for the CDR3 is TGCGCCAGCAGCCAGGGGTTCGGTGTGGGTCAGCCCCAGCATTTT. It is translated as CASSQGFGVGQPQHF.